One sample yielded the 7 T cell receptor beta chains listed below, sequenced in a study of blood T cell repertoires in COVID-19. Clones were read by immunoSEQ multiplex PCR, and TCRdb kept only the in-frame ones, dropping some. The sample holds 75,000 to 80,000 clones; more than 75% are singletons and the top ten take roughly 5.8%. Sequencing was performed on peripheral blood. The source is a human donor in a cohort sampled during active COVID-19.

The rearrangement links TRBV19 to TRBJ1-2; D might be TRBD1 (5 bases). Germline CDR1 LNHDA, CDR2 SQIVND (reference sequence). With 10 bases removed from V and 3 bases from J, the gap between germline ends came to 21 bases. The CDR3 is made up of 15 amino acids. The CDR3 protein is CATDGRTSPYYGYTF. The CDR3 DNA reads as TGTGCCACCGACGGACGGACAAGCCCATACTATGGCTACACCTTC.

J is TRBJ1-2 and V is TRBV10-3, with a tentative D call TRBD1 (5 bases). CDR1 is ENHRY and CDR2 is SYGVKD in the germline V gene. Trimming took 4 bases from V and 3 from J, leaving 9 bases between them. CDR3 size: 13 residues. CDR3 DNA sequence: TGTGCCATCAGTGGGGGACTTTACTATGGCTACACCTTC. Amino acids: CAISGGLYYGYTF.

This chain joins TRBV12-3 or TRBV12-4 and TRBJ1-1; D gene unclear. The CDR3 sequence is 13 residues long. V lost 6 bases and J 4 bases, leaving 12 bases between the germline ends. CDR3 sequence reads: CASRPPHGTEAFF. The CDR3 nucleotides are TGTGCCAGCAGGCCGCCCCACGGCACTGAAGCTTTCTTT.

The chain employs TRBV5-1 and TRBJ1-1, with D perhaps matching TRBD1 (5 bases). Looked up from germline, CDR1 is SGHRS and CDR2 is YFSETQ. The V gene lost 4 bases and the J gene lost 1 base, with 20 bases spanning the gap. CDR3 size: 17 residues. In DNA form, the CDR3 reads TGCGCCAGCAGCCCAGGACTACAGGAGGCGGGGAACACTGAAGCTTTCTTT. This translates into CASSPGLQEAGNTEAFF.

The CDR3 DNA reads as TGTGCCACCAGCAGAGATAGGGCAGGGGGACAGCCCCAGCATTTT. Protein: CATSRDRAGGQPQHF. This sequence joins TRBV15 and TRBJ1-5; 7 bases fit TRBD1. The length of the CDR3 is 15 residues. V gave up 0 bases and J gave up 7 bases; unmatched junction bases: 6. CDR1 is LNHNV, CDR2 YYDKDF, per germline (reference sequence).

The chain couples TRBV12-3 or TRBV12-4 to TRBJ1-5, with no clear D. V shed 2 bases and J shed 7 bases, with 9 bases lying between them. This CDR3 has 13 residues. CDR3 nucleotide sequence: TGTGCCAGCAGTTTACGGGGAATCCAGCCCCAGCATTTT. Translation: CASSLRGIQPQHF.

The J gene is TRBJ1-1, the V gene TRBV7-9; no firm D call. Germline values: CDR1 SEHNR, CDR2 FQNEAQ (reference sequence). V was cut by 7 bases and J by 0 bases, with 9 bases left in between. There are 13 residues in the CDR3. CDR3 loop: CASKSQMNTEAFF. The CDR3 bases are TGTGCCAGCAAATCGCAGATGAACACTGAAGCTTTCTTT.